This T cell receptor beta chain was obtained from a study of technical replicates of blood from several donors. Turning to this clone: The junction shows a germline mismatch at one end, possibly a read error.

Using immunoSEQ multiplex PCR, the repertoire was profiled, and TCRdb retains in-frame clones only, with some absent. This sample has roughly 71,000 clones, with 92% found just once. There are 19 residues in the CDR3. Germline V gene lookup returns CDR1 LGHNA and CDR2 YNFKEQ. This rearrangement joins TRBV4-2 to TRBJ2-7; 11 positions agree with TRBD2. The origin of this receptor is a human donor in good health. Sequenced sample: T cells isolated from PBMCs. The CDR3 DNA reads TGTGCCAGCAGTCAAGGATATAATAGAAGGACTAGCGGGTTATACGAGCAGTACTTC. Translating gives CASSQGYNRRTSGLYEQYF.